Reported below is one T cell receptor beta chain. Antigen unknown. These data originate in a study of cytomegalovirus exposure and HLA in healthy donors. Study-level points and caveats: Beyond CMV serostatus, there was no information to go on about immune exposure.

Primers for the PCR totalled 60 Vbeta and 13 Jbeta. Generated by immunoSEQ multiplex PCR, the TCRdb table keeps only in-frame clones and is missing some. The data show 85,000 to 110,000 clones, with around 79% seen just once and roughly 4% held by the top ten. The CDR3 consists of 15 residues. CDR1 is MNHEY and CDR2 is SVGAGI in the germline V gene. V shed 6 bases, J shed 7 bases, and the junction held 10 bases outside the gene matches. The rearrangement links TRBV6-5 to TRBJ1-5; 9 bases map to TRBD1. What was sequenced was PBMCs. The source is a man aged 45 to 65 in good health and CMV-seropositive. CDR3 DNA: TGTGCCAGCAGCTACGCCACAGGGGGCGGGCAGCCCCAGCATTTT. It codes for CASSYATGGGQPQHF.